This T cell receptor beta chain was observed in a study of cytomegalovirus exposure and HLA in healthy donors (dated by TCRdb to 2016 to 2017). Describing the broader study: An earlier analysis of 587 of the donors reported 250 to 350 Gb of sequence data and around 120 million unique TCR beta sequences from some 180 million T cells. HLA typing included class I and class II loci at four-digit resolution. The aim of the study was to test whether cataloging public T cell receptors could identify signatures of past pathogen exposure. To study patterns of TCR occurrence, a later analysis re-analyzed previously published TCR beta repertoires from 600 to 750 donors and added high-resolution HLA genotyping. The study combined high-throughput TCR immunosequencing, statistical association of individual TCRs with disease status, and machine learning to predict cytomegalovirus infection status. Besides the first cohort of approximately 670 subjects, a separate validation cohort made up of roughly 130 different subjects was used. Among the roughly 400 genotyped donors, roughly 80% belonged to the genetic ancestry cluster associated with self-reported Caucasian donors. To decide whether each TCR beta V gene segment behaved as functional or pseudogenic, an earlier analysis of some 580 of the donors relied on high-throughput TCR beta sequencing. Typing coverage varied by locus: about 620-630 donors for A, B, C, DRB1 and DQB1; approximately 520 for DQA1; over 600 for DPA1; approximately 450 for DPB1. Among over 350 genotyped donors of the cohort, an average of about 240,000 unique TCR beta nucleotide sequences were sequenced per donor, about a sixth of them non-productive. The study profiled the T cell repertoires of more than 500 subjects by immunosequencing and related them to cytomegalovirus serostatus. Roughly 300 gigabases of sequencing data and approximately 80 million unique TCR sequences were included in an early release covering several hundred HLA-typed donors. Rather than drawing on any new phenotypic data, the later analysis identified candidate immune exposures from TCR beta sequences and the way those sequences occurred across donors. Every discovery cohort repertoire had been produced on one sequencing platform. Donor age, sex, ethnicity and CMV serostatus were compiled alongside the repertoire data. A later genetic analysis took genome-wide SNP genotypes for about three fifths of the 666 donors and used that subset as a discovery cohort. Several DR-DQ haplotypes were handled as single units for association and clustering because linkage in the cohort was strong. Results the study describes overall, beyond this receptor: In vitro tests confirmed that a few of the cytomegalovirus-associated TCR beta chains recognize cytomegalovirus antigens. An earlier analysis of around 600 of the donors showed that most TCR beta V segments appeared in productive rearrangements either about 87% or about 30% of the time, which broadly matched IMGT annotations. A later genetic analysis reported fewer N-insertions in productive TCRs among donors in an Asian-associated ancestry cluster than the roughly 620-donor mean. Because HLA typing was missing for some donors at each locus, association tests included only the typed subset. Over 15 rarely observed V segments, including chromosome 9 orphons, were excluded from the earlier analysis of 550 to 700 of the donors because counts were too low. According to a later analysis, parvovirus B19, influenza, CMV and Epstein-Barr virus appeared linked to several top co-occurrence clusters. Linkage disequilibrium might explain the correlated functional status among segregating V segments, but an unknown experimental factor could not be excluded. When HLA alleles, especially DR and DQ, strongly co-occurred, TCR associations were difficult to assign to individual alleles. A further reported finding was that TCR beta sequences accurately predicted the HLA-A and HLA-B alleles for most subjects in the first cohort. While some public TCRs were present in many individuals, most TCR sequences turned up only very rarely across donors. The cohort was sequenced for TCR beta chains only, and without alpha or paired-chain data the features that could be detected were limited. The presence/absence analyses assumed that sequencing depth was roughly uniform across donors, and that assumption may not be true. The only immune exposure information available for the cohort was CMV serostatus. The classifier was reported to diagnose cytomegalovirus status with high specificity and sensitivity in both the original and validation cohorts. According to a later analysis, TCR association rates differed among HLA loci, with DRB1 alleles showing the most associated TCRs and HLA-C alleles showing the fewest. A total of 164 TCR beta chains were listed by the study as associated with cytomegalovirus. A cluster of highly shared sequence variants was judged likely to be a technical artifact of the sequencing pipeline. Some IMGT-functional V segments, including TRBV6-2 and TRBV6-3, could not be told apart with the 87-base-pair reads, so those segments were excluded. An association between a missense DCLRE1C variant and V-gene and J-gene trimming of TCR beta chains was found in a later genetic analysis and replicated in an independent cohort. The authors suggested that the approach could potentially be generalized to other disease states and immunological phenotypes. Most CMV-associated TCR beta chains appeared to be HLA-restricted in a later analysis, and the HLA associations seemed to be driven largely by CMV exposure. Specific HLA alleles were associated with 15,000 to 20,000 TCR beta sequences at a false discovery rate of 0.05 in a later analysis. Compared with equally common non-associated chains, HLA-associated TCR beta chains in a later analysis were more clonally expanded and had lower generation probabilities.

Including cysteine and phenylalanine, the CDR3 has 15 amino acids. The retained sequence is limited to the CDR3, 45 bases, with the frame set at the first base. CDR1 LGHNA and CDR2 YNFKEQ were looked up in the germline V gene. V lost 3 bases and J lost 7 bases, and the count of bases not matched to a germline gene is 11. The library was generated by the immunoSEQ multiplex PCR assay. For the multiplex PCR, a mixture combining 60 forward primers for TCR Vbeta segments and 13 reverse primers for TCR Jbeta segments was used. Amplification of the CDR3 region of rearranged TCR beta genes was performed with a multiplex PCR assay on genomic DNA. Amplified TCR beta libraries were sequenced as 87-base-pair reads on the Illumina HiSeq System. In the source study's methods: In a later analysis, roughly 80 million unique TCR beta chains were counted across the 666 repertoires, and roughly 11 million of these chains were shared by at least two donors. Raw reads were error-corrected and collapsed into unique sequences with a nearest-neighbor algorithm that merged closely related sequences to remove PCR and sequencing errors. To assign V, D and J gene segments, CDR3 sequences were aligned to IMGT reference sequences. For a sequence to be retained, at least a six-nucleotide match to both a V gene segment and a J gene segment was required. Rearrangements were called productive when the CDR3 lacked stop codons and stayed in frame with V and J; all others were non-productive. CDR3 was defined by IMGT convention, running from the second conserved V-encoded cysteine to the conserved J-encoded phenylalanine. In an earlier analysis of approximately 590 of the donors, sequences lacking an unambiguous match to a single V gene segment were excluded. An earlier analysis of approximately 590 of the donors classified V segments as functional when productive rearrangements were above 56.7% and as segregating when the standard deviation between donors was above 5%. To diagnose cytomegalovirus status from the catalog of TCR beta chain sequences, a statistical classification framework was built. A later analysis assigned V and J genes by comparing TCR nucleotide sequences with IMGT/GENE-DB human TR gene sequences. The TCRdist pipeline was used in a later analysis to assign CDR3 sequences and most-parsimonious VDJ recombination scenarios. In a later analysis, every TCR beta chain was defined by the combination of its CDR3 amino acid sequence and its V-gene family, and reads without a unique V-gene family were dropped. To address suspected cross-contamination and a sequencing artifact, a later analysis removed 450 to 700 highly shared, low-generation-probability nucleotide sequences. For each public chain, a later analysis derived a clonal expansion index from normalized ranks of inferred template counts within each repertoire. Generation probabilities in a later analysis came from a VDJ recombination model fitted to out-of-frame rearrangements, and those results were checked against IGoR. A later analysis scored TCR-TCR, TCR-HLA and TCR-CMV co-occurrence with hypergeometric tests, applying a repertoire-size bias correction to TCR pairs. To estimate false discovery rates, a later analysis permuted the HLA or CMV assignments 20 times. A later analysis grouped co-occurring TCRs with DBSCAN, adding TCRdist sequence similarity when clustering within HLA-allele-positive subsets. Repertoires with fewer than 30,000 or more than 120,000 public chains, plus five repertoires with anomalous nucleotide sharing, were excluded from co-occurrence clustering. TCRdb holds this immuneACCESS table with in-frame rearrangements only. Some clones are missing; in checked studies, unresolved V genes explain under half, and the rest has no known cause. V and J calls and clone size are copied from that table; D and trimming were computed from the DNA. The sample table lists 95,000 to 150,000 clones, around 75% of them with a count of one. Less than 9.5% of the sample rests with the top ten.

The cohort consisted of hundreds of healthy bone marrow donors. All cohort members were sampled while nominally healthy, although unrecorded immune exposures were likely present. The donor tested CMV seropositive, placing the donor among the approximately 290 seropositive members of the cohort. Each donor provided a peripheral blood sample, and peripheral blood mononuclear cells were used for TCR beta sequencing. The Qiagen DNeasy Blood Extraction Kit was used to extract genomic DNA from the blood cell samples. On this clone: Its cognate antigen has yet to be identified. Per-base quality was not reported, and no clone a single base away is much larger than it.

This TCR was sampled from a woman between 50 and 59 years old in good health and CMV-seropositive. Here the chain combines TRBV4-2 and TRBJ1-1, and 7 junctional nucleotides match TRBD1. The source material was PBMCs. The CDR3 region reads CASSHDPRGHSEAFF. The bases are TGTGCCAGCAGCCATGATCCGAGGGGGCACAGTGAAGCTTTCTTT.